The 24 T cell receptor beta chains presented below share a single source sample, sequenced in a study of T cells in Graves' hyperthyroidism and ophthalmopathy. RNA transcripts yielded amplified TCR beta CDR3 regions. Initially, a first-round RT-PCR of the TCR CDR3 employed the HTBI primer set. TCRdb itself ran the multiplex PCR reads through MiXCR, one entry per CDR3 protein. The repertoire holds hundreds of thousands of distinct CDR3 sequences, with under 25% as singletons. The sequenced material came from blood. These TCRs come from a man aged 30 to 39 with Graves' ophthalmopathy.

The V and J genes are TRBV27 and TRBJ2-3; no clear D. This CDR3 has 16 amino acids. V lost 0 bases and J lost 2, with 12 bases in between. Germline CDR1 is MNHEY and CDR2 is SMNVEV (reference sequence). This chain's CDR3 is CASSLSSGSVTDTQYF. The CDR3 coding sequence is TGTGCCAGCAGTTTATCGAGTGGGTCGGTCACAGATACGCAGTATTTT.

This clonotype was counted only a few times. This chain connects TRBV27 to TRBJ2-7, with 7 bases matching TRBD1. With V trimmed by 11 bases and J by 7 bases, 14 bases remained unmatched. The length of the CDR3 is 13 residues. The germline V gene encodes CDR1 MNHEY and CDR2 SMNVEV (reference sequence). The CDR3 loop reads CASHRGDPREQYF. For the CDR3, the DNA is TGTGCCTCCCACAGGGGCGATCCTCGGGAGCAGTACTTC.

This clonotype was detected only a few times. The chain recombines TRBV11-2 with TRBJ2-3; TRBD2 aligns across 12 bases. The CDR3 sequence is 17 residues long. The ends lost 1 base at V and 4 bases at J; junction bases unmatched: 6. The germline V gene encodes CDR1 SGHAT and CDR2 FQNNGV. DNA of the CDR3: TGTGCCAGCAGCTTAGTCTCTCTAGCGGGAGGGCCAGATACGCAGTATTTT. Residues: CASSLVSLAGGPDTQYF.

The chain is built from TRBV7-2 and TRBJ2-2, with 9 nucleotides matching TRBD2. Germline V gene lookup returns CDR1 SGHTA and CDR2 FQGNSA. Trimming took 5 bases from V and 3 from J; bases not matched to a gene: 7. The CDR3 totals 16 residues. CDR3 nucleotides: TGTGCCAGCAGCCCAAGGAGACTAGCGGACACCGGGGAGCTGTTTTTT. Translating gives CASSPRRLADTGELFF.

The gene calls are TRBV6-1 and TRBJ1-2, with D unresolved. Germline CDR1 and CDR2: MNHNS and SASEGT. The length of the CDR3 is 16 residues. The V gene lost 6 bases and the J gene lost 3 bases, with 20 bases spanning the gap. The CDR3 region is CASRTMIYSGHYGYTF. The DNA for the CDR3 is TGTGCCAGCAGGACGATGATCTACTCGGGCCACTATGGCTACACCTTC.

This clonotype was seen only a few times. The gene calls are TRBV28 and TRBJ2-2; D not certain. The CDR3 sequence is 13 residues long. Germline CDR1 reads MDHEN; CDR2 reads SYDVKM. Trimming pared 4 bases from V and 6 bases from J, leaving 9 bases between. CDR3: CASSSATPGELFF. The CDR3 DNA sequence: TGTGCCAGCAGTTCAGCTACTCCCGGGGAGCTGTTTTTT.

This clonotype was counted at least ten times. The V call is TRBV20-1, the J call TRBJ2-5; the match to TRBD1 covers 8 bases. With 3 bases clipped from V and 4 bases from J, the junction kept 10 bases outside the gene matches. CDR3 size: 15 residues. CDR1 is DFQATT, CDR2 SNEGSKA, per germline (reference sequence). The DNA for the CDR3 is TGCAGTGCTAGGGAACTCAGGGGGCGCGGAGAGACCCAGTACTTC. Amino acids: CSARELRGRGETQYF.

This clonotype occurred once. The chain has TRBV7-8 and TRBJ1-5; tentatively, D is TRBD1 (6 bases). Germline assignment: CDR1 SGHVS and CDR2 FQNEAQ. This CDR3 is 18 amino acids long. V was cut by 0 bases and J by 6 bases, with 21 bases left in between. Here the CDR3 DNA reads TGTGCCAGCAGCTTAGCTGGAGGGGGGTTACAGGGTGGTCAGCCCCAGCATTTT. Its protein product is CASSLAGGGLQGGQPQHF. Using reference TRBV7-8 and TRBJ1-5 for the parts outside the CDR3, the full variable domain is GAGVSQSPRYKVAKRGQDVALRCDPISGHVSLFWYQQALGQGPEFLTYFQNEAQLDKSGLPSDRFFAERPEGSVSTLKIQRTQQEDSAVYLCASSLAGGGLQGGQPQHFGDGTRLSIL.

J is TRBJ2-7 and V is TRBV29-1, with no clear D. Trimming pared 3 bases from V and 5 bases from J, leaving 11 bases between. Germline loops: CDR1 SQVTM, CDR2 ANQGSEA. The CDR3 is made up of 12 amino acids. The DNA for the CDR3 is TGCAGCGTTGAGGGTGCTCCGGACGAGCAGTACTTC. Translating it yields CSVEGAPDEQYF.

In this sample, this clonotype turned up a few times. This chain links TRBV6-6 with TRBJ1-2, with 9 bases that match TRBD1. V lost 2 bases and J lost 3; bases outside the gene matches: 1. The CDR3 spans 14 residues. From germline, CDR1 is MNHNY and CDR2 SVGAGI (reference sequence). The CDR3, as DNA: TGTGCCAGCAGTTACGGGACAGGGTACTATGGCTACACCTTC. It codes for CASSYGTGYYGYTF.

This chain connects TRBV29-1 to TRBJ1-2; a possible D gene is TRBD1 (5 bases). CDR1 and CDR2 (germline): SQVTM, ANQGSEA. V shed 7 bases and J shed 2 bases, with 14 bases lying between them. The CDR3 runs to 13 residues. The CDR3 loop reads CSAMGRTNYGYTF. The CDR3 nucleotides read TGCAGCGCTATGGGACGGACAAACTATGGCTACACCTTC.

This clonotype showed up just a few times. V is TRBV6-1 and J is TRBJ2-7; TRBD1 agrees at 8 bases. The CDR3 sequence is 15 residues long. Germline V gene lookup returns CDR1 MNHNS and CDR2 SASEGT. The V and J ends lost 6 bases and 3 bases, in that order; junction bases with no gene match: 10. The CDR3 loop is CASRVSGTGSYEQYF. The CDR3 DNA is TGTGCCAGCAGGGTCTCCGGGACAGGTAGCTACGAGCAGTACTTC.

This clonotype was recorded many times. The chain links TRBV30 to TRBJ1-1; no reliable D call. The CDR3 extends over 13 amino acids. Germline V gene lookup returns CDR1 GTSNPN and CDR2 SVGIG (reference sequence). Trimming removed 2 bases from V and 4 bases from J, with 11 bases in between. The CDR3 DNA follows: TGTGCCTGGAGTATCTTAAGTTCCACTGAAGCTTTCTTT. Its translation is CAWSILSSTEAFF.

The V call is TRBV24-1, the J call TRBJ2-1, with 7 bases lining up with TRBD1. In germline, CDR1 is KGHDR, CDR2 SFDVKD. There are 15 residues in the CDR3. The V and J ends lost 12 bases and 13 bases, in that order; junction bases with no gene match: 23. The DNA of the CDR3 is TGTGCCCCCCCCCCCGGGACAGTCGGGATTTACGGTCAGTTCTTC. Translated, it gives CAPPPGTVGIYGQFF.

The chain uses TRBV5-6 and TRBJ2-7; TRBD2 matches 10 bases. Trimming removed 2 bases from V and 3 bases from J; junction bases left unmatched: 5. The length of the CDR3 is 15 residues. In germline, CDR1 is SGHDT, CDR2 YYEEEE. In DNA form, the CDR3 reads TGTGCCAGCAGCTTCTTAGCGGGAGGCAACTACGAGCAGTACTTC. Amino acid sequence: CASSFLAGGNYEQYF. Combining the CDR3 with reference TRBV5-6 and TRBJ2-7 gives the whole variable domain DAGVTQSPTHLIKTRGQQVTLRCSPKSGHDTVSWYQQALGQGPQFIFQYYEEEERQRGNFPDRFSGHQFPNYSSELNVNALLLGDSALYLCASSFLAGGNYEQYFGPGTRLTVT.

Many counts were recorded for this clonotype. For the CDR3, the DNA is TGTGCCAGCAGGATAGCGGGATACCCAGATACGCAGTATTTT. Protein product: CASRIAGYPDTQYF. The J gene is TRBJ2-3, the V gene TRBV28; 8 nucleotides line up with TRBD2. The CDR3 length is 14 residues. Trimming cost V 6 bases and J 4 bases; bases outside gene matches: 6. The V gene's germline CDR1 is MDHEN and CDR2 SYDVKM.

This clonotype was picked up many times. The CDR3 loop reads CASSPTGGPNEKLFF. The CDR3, as DNA: TGTGCCAGCAGTCCCACGGGAGGGCCTAATGAAAAACTGTTTTTT. The V and J genes are TRBV28 and TRBJ1-4; D not resolved. CDR1 MDHEN and CDR2 SYDVKM come from the germline V gene. This CDR3 has 15 residues. V shed 5 bases and J shed 3 bases, with 13 bases lying between them.

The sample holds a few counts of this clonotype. CDR3 DNA sequence: TGTGCCACCAGTGATGGACCTGTAGACACCGGGGAGCTGTTTTTT. This encodes CATSDGPVDTGELFF. The chain is built from TRBV24-1 and TRBJ2-2; no reliable D call. V lost 3 bases and J lost 3, with 10 bases in between. Germline V CDR1 and CDR2: KGHDR, SFDVKD. The CDR3 runs to 15 residues.

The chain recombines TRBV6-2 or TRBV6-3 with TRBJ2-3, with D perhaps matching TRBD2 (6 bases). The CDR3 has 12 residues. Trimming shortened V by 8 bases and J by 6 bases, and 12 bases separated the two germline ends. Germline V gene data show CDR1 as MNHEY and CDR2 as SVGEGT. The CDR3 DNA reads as TGTGCCAGCGGGGGGAAGAGGGATACGCAGTATTTT. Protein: CASGGKRDTQYF.

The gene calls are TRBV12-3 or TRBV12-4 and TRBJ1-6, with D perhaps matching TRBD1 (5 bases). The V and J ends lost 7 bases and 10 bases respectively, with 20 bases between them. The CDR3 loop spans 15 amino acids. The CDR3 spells CASTFAGGTGSPLHF. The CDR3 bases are TGTGCCAGCACCTTCGCGGGGGGAACGGGGTCACCCCTCCACTTT.

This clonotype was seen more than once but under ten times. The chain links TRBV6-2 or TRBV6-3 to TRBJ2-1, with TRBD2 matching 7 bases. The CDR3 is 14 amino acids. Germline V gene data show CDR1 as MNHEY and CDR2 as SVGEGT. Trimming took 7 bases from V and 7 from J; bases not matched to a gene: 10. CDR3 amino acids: CASTGRGRANEQFF. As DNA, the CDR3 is TGTGCCAGCACCGGACGAGGGAGGGCTAATGAGCAGTTCTTC.

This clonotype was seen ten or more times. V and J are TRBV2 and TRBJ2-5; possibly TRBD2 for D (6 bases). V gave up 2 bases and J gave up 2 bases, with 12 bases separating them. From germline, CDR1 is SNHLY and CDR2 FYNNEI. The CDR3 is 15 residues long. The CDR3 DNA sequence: TGTGCCAGCAGTGAACAGGGAGCGGGTCAAGAGACCCAGTACTTC. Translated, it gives CASSEQGAGQETQYF.

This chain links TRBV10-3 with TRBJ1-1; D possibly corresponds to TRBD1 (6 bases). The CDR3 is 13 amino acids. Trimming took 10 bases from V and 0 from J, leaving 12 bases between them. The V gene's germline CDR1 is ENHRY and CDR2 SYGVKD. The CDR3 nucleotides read TGTGCCAGCGGGACATCCATGAACACTGAAGCTTTCTTT. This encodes CASGTSMNTEAFF.

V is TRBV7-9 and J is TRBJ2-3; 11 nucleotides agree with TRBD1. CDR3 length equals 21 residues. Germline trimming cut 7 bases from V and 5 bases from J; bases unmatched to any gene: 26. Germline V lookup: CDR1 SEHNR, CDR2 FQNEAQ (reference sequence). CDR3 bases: TGTGCCAGCATCGCACCCCTAGGGCTAAGACTAGGACAGGGGGCTTTAGATACGCAGTATTTT. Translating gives CASIAPLGLRLGQGALDTQYF.